The 24 T cell receptor beta chains below were found in one sample sequenced in a study of early T cells in non-severe SARS-CoV-2 infection (dated by TCRdb to the early 2020s). Library construction relied on 5' RACE. The run used a NextSeq 500. TCRdb applied fastp at Q25 and MiXCR to the public reads, then kept only in-frame beta chains. Each entry merges the rows of one CDR3 protein and shows their most common DNA and genes. The sample table lists 75,000 to 80,000 distinct CDR3 sequences, roughly 10% of them with a count of one. The ten largest make up more than 10% of the sample. The sequences come from whole blood, collected at baseline. These TCRs come from an adult who was a healthcare worker with PCR-confirmed SARS-CoV-2 infection or an uninfected control (not recorded which).

This clonotype showed up many times. The chain carries TRBV29-1 and TRBJ2-1; D is possibly TRBD2 (6 bases). CDR3 size: 15 residues. With 4 bases removed from V and 3 bases from J, the gap between germline ends came to 16 bases. Germline CDR1 is SQVTM and CDR2 is ANQGSEA. The CDR3 bases are TGCAGCGTTGGGGAGGTGTCAGCTGTCTACAATGAGCAGTTCTTC. The encoded protein is CSVGEVSAVYNEQFF.

This clonotype occurred many times. The J gene is TRBJ2-3, the V gene TRBV2; 7 positions match TRBD2. Trimming removed 7 bases from V and 2 bases from J; junction bases left unmatched: 12. The germline V gene has CDR1 SNHLY and CDR2 FYNNEI. The CDR3 contains 16 residues. CDR3 loop: CASNPRGGGSTDTQYF. CDR3 DNA sequence: TGTGCCAGCAATCCAAGGGGCGGGGGATCCACAGATACGCAGTATTTT.

This clonotype has only a few counts. This chain uses TRBV14 with TRBJ2-5; TRBD1 agrees at 8 bases. V was clipped by 3 bases and J by 5 bases; unmatched bases: 5. Germline-derived CDR1 and CDR2 are SGHDN and FVKESK. The CDR3 is 14 residues long. The CDR3 nucleotides read TGTGCCAGCAGCCACCTGACAGGGGCGGAGACCCAGTACTTC. Translating it yields CASSHLTGAETQYF.

This clonotype occurred a few times. The chain carries TRBV25-1 and TRBJ2-3; TRBD1 aligns across 9 bases. Germline CDR1 MGHDK, CDR2 SYGVNS. The CDR3 covers 16 residues. After removal of 3 bases from V and 5 bases from J, the junction contained 9 bases not matched to a gene. CDR3 sequence: CASSDQKQGARDTQYF. The CDR3 nucleotides are TGTGCCAGCAGTGATCAAAAACAGGGGGCGCGAGATACGCAGTATTTT.

Many counts were recorded for this clonotype. The chain recombines TRBV5-4 with TRBJ2-5, with a tentative D call TRBD2 (6 bases). The CDR3 totals 16 residues. The V and J ends lost 5 bases and 2 bases respectively, with 19 bases between them. Germline CDR1 and CDR2: SGHNT and YYREEE (reference sequence). Written as DNA, the CDR3 is TGTGCCAGCAGTACCGGGGGTCCAGCGGAACAAGAGACCCAGTACTTC. This sequence encodes CASSTGGPAEQETQYF.

The sample holds a few counts of this clonotype. The gene calls are TRBV7-9 and TRBJ2-7, with 8 bases identical to TRBD2. The CDR3 is 15 residues long. V gave up 5 bases and J gave up 3 bases; unmatched junction bases: 9. CDR1 is SEHNR, CDR2 FQNEAQ, per germline (reference sequence). CDR3: CASSPQAGGVYEQYF. In DNA form, the CDR3 reads TGTGCCAGCAGCCCCCAGGCGGGGGGCGTCTACGAGCAGTACTTC.

This clonotype came up once. The limits of the CDR3 on the DNA are not certain, so only TCRdb's listed CDR3 is given. The rearrangement uses TRBV28 and TRBJ2-3; the DNA was not used to check the table's D call, TRBD1. From its first to its last residue, the CDR3 has 13 amino acids. Germline V CDR1 and CDR2: MDHEN, SYDVKM. The CDR3 loop is CASSPVPADTQYF.

This clonotype occurred a few times. This chain uses TRBV20-1 with TRBJ2-1; 10 positions agree with TRBD2. Trimming cost V 7 bases and J 0 bases; bases outside gene matches: 6. The CDR3 covers 15 residues. Per the germline V gene, CDR1 is DFQATT and CDR2 is SNEGSKA (reference sequence). The CDR3 loop is CSGSLAGVSYNEQFF. In DNA form, the CDR3 reads TGCAGTGGATCGCTAGCGGGGGTCTCCTACAATGAGCAGTTCTTC.

The V and J genes are TRBV29-1 and TRBJ1-1; possible D gene TRBD1, 5 bases. The CDR3 extends over 16 amino acids. From germline, CDR1 is SQVTM and CDR2 ANQGSEA. V was clipped by 0 bases and J by 7 bases, with 21 bases between them. The CDR3 protein is CSVEDPPDNGAVEAFF. The CDR3 DNA reads TGCAGCGTTGAAGATCCCCCCGACAATGGGGCTGTTGAAGCTTTCTTT.

V and J are TRBV28 and TRBJ1-1, with D maybe TRBD1 (5 bases). The CDR3 length is 15 residues. V was trimmed by 7 bases and J by 1 base, leaving 16 bases between them. Germline lookup yields CDR1 MDHEN and CDR2 SYDVKM. This CDR3 reads CASTRGRPRNTEAFF. The DNA for the CDR3 is TGTGCCAGCACCCGGGGGAGGCCGAGGAACACTGAAGCTTTCTTT.

A word on this clonotype: The CDR3 ends on some other residue instead of the conserved phenylalanine or tryptophan, so this is likely a read error. The limits of the CDR3 on the DNA are not certain, so only TCRdb's listed CDR3 is given. The gene calls are TRBV21-1 and TRBJ2-7; TRBD2, the table's D call, was not compared with the DNA. TRBV21-1 is labeled a pseudogene. The CDR3 length equals 12 residues, ends included. The CDR3 loop is CASDTGTSGEGL.

The sample holds a few counts of this clonotype. The chain is built from TRBV20-1 and TRBJ2-1; TRBD2 matches 8 bases. This CDR3 is 17 amino acids long. Trimming at V came to 0 bases and at J to 1 base, leaving 8 bases not matched to a gene. The germline gives CDR1 DFQATT, CDR2 SNEGSKA (reference sequence). The CDR3 protein is CSARDDGRAGSYNEQFF. The CDR3 DNA reads TGCAGTGCTAGAGATGACGGGAGGGCGGGGTCCTACAATGAGCAGTTCTTC.

V and J are TRBV20-1 and TRBJ1-4, with a possible D match to TRBD1 (5 bases). V was pared by 0 bases and J by 8 bases, with 16 bases between. The CDR3 covers 15 residues. The germline gives CDR1 DFQATT, CDR2 SNEGSKA (reference sequence). The CDR3 DNA sequence: TGCAGTGCTAGAGATGGTCGGGGGACTGCGGAAAAACTGTTTTTT. Protein: CSARDGRGTAEKLFF.

This rearrangement joins TRBV20-1 to TRBJ2-1, with 9 nucleotides matching TRBD2. Germline V gene data show CDR1 as DFQATT and CDR2 as SNEGSKA (reference sequence). V lost 1 base, J lost 7 bases, and 2 bases stayed unmatched. This CDR3 region has 13 residues. CDR3 nucleotides: TGCAGTGCTAGAGGACTAGCGGCAAATGAGCAGTTCTTC. It encodes CSARGLAANEQFF.

The chain has TRBV7-2 and TRBJ2-7; no clear D gene. Germline V gene lookup returns CDR1 SGHTA and CDR2 FQGNSA. The CDR3 covers 12 residues. V was shortened by 5 bases and J by 3 bases, with 8 bases between the two germline ends. CDR3 loop: CASSRSLYEQYF. CDR3 in DNA: TGTGCCAGCAGCCGGAGTCTCTACGAGCAGTACTTC.

This rearrangement joins TRBV7-6 to TRBJ2-1; a possible D gene is TRBD2 (6 bases). Germline-derived CDR1 and CDR2 are SGHVS and FNYEAQ. The length of the CDR3 is 13 residues. The V end lost 2 bases, the J end lost 10 bases, and 12 bases lay between the germline ends. The CDR3 loop is CASSLYNGGEQFF. In DNA form, the CDR3 reads TGTGCCAGCAGCTTATATAACGGAGGGGAGCAGTTCTTC.

This rearrangement joins TRBV13 to TRBJ1-2; the D gene is possibly TRBD1 (5 bases). The CDR3 has 14 residues. CDR1 and CDR2 (germline): PRHDT, FYEKMQ (reference sequence). V was pared by 5 bases and J by 4 bases, with 14 bases between. The CDR3 is CASSPDKNLYGYTF. The CDR3 nucleotides read TGTGCCAGCAGCCCGGACAAGAACCTCTATGGCTACACCTTC.

In its sample, this clonotype was seen many times. The genes are TRBV14 and TRBJ1-1; no firm D call. CDR1 and CDR2 (germline): SGHDN, FVKESK. Deletions cut 3 bases from V and 5 bases from J, with 13 bases between. The CDR3 consists of 14 residues. Here the CDR3 reads CASSHRGEGTEAFF. The CDR3 region has the DNA TGTGCCAGCAGCCATCGGGGTGAGGGAACTGAAGCTTTCTTT.

This rearrangement joins TRBV27 to TRBJ1-3, with 8 nucleotides matching TRBD1. Trimming at V came to 2 bases and at J to 4 bases, leaving 4 bases not matched to a gene. Germline assignment: CDR1 MNHEY and CDR2 SMNVEV (reference sequence). This CDR3 is built from 15 residues. CDR3 sequence: CASSLGQGKGNTIYF. In DNA form, the CDR3 reads TGTGCCAGCAGTTTAGGACAGGGAAAAGGAAACACCATATATTTT.

This clonotype was picked up a small number of times. The chain carries TRBV27 and TRBJ1-5, with D uncertain. The CDR3 totals 15 residues. Germline CDR1 MNHEY, CDR2 SMNVEV (reference sequence). V lost 0 bases to trimming and J lost 3 bases, with 9 bases between them. Written as DNA, the CDR3 is TGTGCCAGCAGTTTATCCTGGGGTAACAATCAGCCCCAGCATTTT. Translating it yields CASSLSWGNNQPQHF.

This chain links TRBV4-2 with TRBJ2-4; TRBD2 agrees at 7 bases. Losses at the gene ends were 0 bases for V and 5 bases for J; bases not matched to a gene: 4. The germline gives CDR1 LGHNA, CDR2 YNFKEQ. CDR3 length: 15 residues. The CDR3 loop reads CASSQDVTSQNIQYF. CDR3 nucleotides: TGTGCCAGCAGCCAAGATGTGACTAGCCAAAACATTCAGTACTTC.

DNA of the CDR3: TGTGCCAGCAGTTGGGGACTCCCTCCGGGCTACGAGCAGTACTTC. Amino acids: CASSWGLPPGYEQYF. The rearrangement joins TRBV27 to TRBJ2-7; D perhaps matches TRBD2 (6 bases). CDR3 length: 15 residues. CDR1 MNHEY and CDR2 SMNVEV come from the germline V gene (reference sequence). Between the trimmed V and J ends, which lost 4 bases and 3 bases, there was a span of 16 bases.

The genes are TRBV5-5 and TRBJ2-6; D perhaps matches TRBD1 (5 bases). CDR1 is SGHKS and CDR2 is YYEKEE in the germline V gene (reference sequence). The V gene lost 1 base and the J gene lost 3 bases, with 8 bases spanning the gap. CDR3 length: 15 residues. Here the CDR3 DNA reads TGTGCCAGCAGCTTGAGGGGTTTTGGGGCCAACGTCCTGACTTTC. Amino acids: CASSLRGFGANVLTF.

A few counts support this clonotype. The chain uses TRBV7-9 and TRBJ1-4; D uncertain. Trimming pared 0 bases from V and 7 bases from J, leaving 9 bases between. Germline CDR1 is SEHNR and CDR2 is FQNEAQ (reference sequence). The CDR3 contains 14 residues. CDR3 protein: CASSLAESLEKLFF. CDR3 nucleotide sequence: TGTGCCAGCAGCTTAGCGGAATCACTTGAAAAACTGTTTTTT.